Below are 20 T cell receptor beta chains sequenced from a single sample in a study of OX40 agonist ivuxolimab in advanced cancers. The table came from immunoSEQ multiplex PCR; TCRdb's copy has only in-frame clones and leaves some out. The sample contains approximately 15,000 clones, over 75% of which appear only once. Sequenced material: CD4+ or CD8+ T cells sorted from blood, taken in a trial of the OX40 agonist ivuxolimab. Every receptor here comes from an adult with an advanced solid tumor such as melanoma, head and neck, liver or kidney cancer.

The rearrangement joins TRBV5-1 to TRBJ1-1, with D perhaps matching TRBD1 (5 bases). From germline, CDR1 is SGHRS and CDR2 YFSETQ. CDR3 length: 18 residues. V was pared by 3 bases and J by 2 bases, with 23 bases between. The DNA for the CDR3 is TGCGCCAGCAGCTCCGCCCAGCATTCAGGGTTCCGCAACACTGAAGCTTTCTTT. Translating gives CASSSAQHSGFRNTEAFF.

This rearrangement joins TRBV11-2 to TRBJ2-7, with 7 positions matching TRBD2. Per germline, CDR1 SGHAT and CDR2 FQNNGV. The CDR3 sequence is 12 residues long. Germline trimming cut 5 bases from V and 6 bases from J; bases unmatched to any gene: 4. CDR3 in DNA: TGTGCCAGCAGCCGGTGGACTAGCGAGCAGTACTTC. It is translated as CASSRWTSEQYF.

The chain has TRBV7-9 and TRBJ1-2; 8 nucleotides agree with TRBD1. V lost 5 bases, J lost 6 bases, and 8 bases stayed unmatched. Germline V gene sequence: CDR1 SEHNR, CDR2 FQNEAQ (reference sequence). The CDR3 spans 14 residues. The DNA of the CDR3 is TGTGCCAGCAGCATCCTGGACAGGGCCGATGGCTACACCTTC. This codes for CASSILDRADGYTF.

This clone was seen a few times. This may be a read error: a much more frequent sequence differs by one nucleotide. This chain uses TRBV5-5 with TRBJ1-4, with D hard to call. V lost 4 bases and J 7 bases, leaving 8 bases between the germline ends. The CDR3 loop spans 12 amino acids. Germline V gene lookup returns CDR1 SGHKS and CDR2 YYEKEE (reference sequence). CDR3 loop: CASSPLGEKLFF. Here the CDR3 DNA reads TGTGCCAGCAGCCCCCTGGGTGAAAAACTGTTTTTT.

This chain links TRBV19 with TRBJ2-2; D is undetermined. Per the germline V gene, CDR1 is LNHDA and CDR2 is SQIVND (reference sequence). The CDR3 spans 17 residues. V lost 3 bases and J lost 7, with 21 bases in between. This CDR3 is CASSISIGAAVSGELFF. DNA of the CDR3: TGTGCCAGTAGTATTTCAATCGGAGCTGCGGTCAGCGGGGAGCTGTTTTTT.

V usage is TRBV7-3 and J usage is TRBJ2-1; 8 nucleotides match TRBD1. This CDR3 is 19 amino acids long. The J segment lost 0 bases and the V segment lost 5 bases, leaving 15 bases of the junction unmatched. Germline lookup yields CDR1 SGHTA and CDR2 FQGTGA. The chain's CDR3 is CASSPSSRDRTDSYNEQFF. The CDR3 coding sequence is TGTGCCAGCAGCCCCTCGTCCCGGGACAGGACCGACTCCTACAATGAGCAGTTCTTC.

The chain links TRBV19 to TRBJ1-5; 7 bases fit TRBD1. Per germline, CDR1 LNHDA and CDR2 SQIVND (reference sequence). Unmatched junction bases numbered 3, after V lost 3 bases and J lost 4 bases. The CDR3 sequence is 14 residues long. For the CDR3, the DNA is TGTGCCAGTAGTATGGGACAGAAGAATCAGCCCCAGCATTTT. Translated: CASSMGQKNQPQHF.

The rearrangement joins TRBV7-9 to TRBJ2-7, with TRBD1 matching 7 bases. CDR1 is SEHNR, CDR2 FQNEAQ, per germline (reference sequence). CDR3 length equals 17 residues. The V and J ends lost 3 bases and 0 bases, in that order; junction bases with no gene match: 11. Here the CDR3 DNA reads TGTGCCAGCAGCTTGGGAAGAAGTCGGGACAGCTCCTACGAGCAGTACTTC. Amino acids: CASSLGRSRDSSYEQYF.

This clone was found a few times. CDR3 sequence (DNA): TGTGCCAGCATGAGTGGGGCTTATGGCTACACCTTC. Its translation: CASMSGAYGYTF. The chain combines TRBV9 with TRBJ1-2; a possible D gene is TRBD1 (5 bases). Trimming stripped 6 bases from V and 5 bases from J, with 11 bases between. The germline V gene encodes CDR1 SGDLS and CDR2 YYNGEE. The CDR3 is made up of 12 amino acids.

The rearrangement uses TRBV5-1 and TRBJ1-2; D call uncertain. The germline CDR1 and CDR2 sequences are SGHRS and YFSETQ. This CDR3 contains 15 residues. The V end was cut by 4 bases, the J end by 0 bases, with 13 bases between. DNA of the CDR3: TGCGCCAGCAGCCCAAGGGAGTCTACTAACTATGGCTACACCTTC. Translation: CASSPRESTNYGYTF.

V gene TRBV20-1 combines with J gene TRBJ2-5, with unresolved D. The end of the DNA is better explained by TRBJ2-7, so the J call may be wrong. The CDR3 is made up of 10 amino acids. Germline CDR1 and CDR2: DFQATT and SNEGSKA (reference sequence). The CDR3 protein is CSARSYEQYF. CDR3 nucleotide sequence: TGCAGTGCTAGATCCTACGAGCAGTACTTC.

The chain joins TRBV7-9 to TRBJ2-5, with 11 bases lining up with TRBD2. The CDR3 runs to 14 residues. With 8 bases clipped from V and 5 bases from J, the junction kept 7 bases outside the gene matches. The germline gives CDR1 SEHNR, CDR2 FQNEAQ (reference sequence). The CDR3 loop reads CASAISGRVETQYF. DNA of the CDR3: TGTGCCAGCGCAATTAGCGGGAGGGTGGAGACCCAGTACTTC. The whole variable domain, remainder taken from reference TRBV7-9 and TRBJ2-5, is DTGVSQNPRHKITKRGQNVTFRCDPISEHNRLYWYRQTLGQGPEFLTYFQNEAQLEKSRLLSDRFSAERPKGSFSTLEIQRTEQGDSAMYLCASAISGRVETQYFGPGTRLLVL.

The genes are TRBV5-6 and TRBJ1-2; 9 positions agree with TRBD1. Germline V gene lookup returns CDR1 SGHDT and CDR2 YYEEEE. This CDR3 has 15 amino acids. The ends lost 0 bases at V and 0 bases at J; junction bases unmatched: 0. CDR3 DNA: TGTGCCAGCAGCTTGGGGGACAGGGCTAACTATGGCTACACCTTC. Amino acids: CASSLGDRANYGYTF.

By sample fraction, this clone is medium-sized. The chain is built from TRBV6-5 and TRBJ1-1; D is uncertain. Trimming removed 7 bases at V and 3 bases at J, with 18 bases between. This CDR3 spans 15 amino acids. Germline CDR1 reads MNHEY; CDR2 reads SVGAGI. As DNA, the CDR3 is TGTGCCAGCACCCTCACGGGTCCACTCTACACTGAAGCTTTCTTT. As protein: CASTLTGPLYTEAFF.

The chain carries TRBV11-3 and TRBJ2-7; perhaps TRBD1 as D (6 bases). V gave up 6 bases and J gave up 2 bases, with 17 bases separating them. CDR1 is SGHNT, CDR2 YENEEA, per germline. This CDR3 region has 15 residues. CDR3 sequence reads: CASSSSRGGTYEQYF. CDR3 coding DNA: TGTGCCAGCAGTTCCTCCAGGGGTGGCACCTACGAGCAGTACTTC.

The V call is TRBV7-8, the J call TRBJ2-2; D gene ambiguous. The CDR3 contains 15 residues. Trimming left V 5 bases short and J 7 bases short, with 17 bases between. Germline V gene data show CDR1 as SGHVS and CDR2 as FQNEAQ. The CDR3 is CASSPTESGVGELFF. The DNA of the CDR3 is TGTGCCAGCAGCCCAACGGAAAGTGGTGTCGGGGAGCTGTTTTTT.

The chain combines TRBV29-1 with TRBJ1-2; 7 bases map to TRBD1. The CDR3 is 13 residues long. V was clipped by 4 bases and J by 0 bases; unmatched bases: 2. CDR1 and CDR2 (germline): SQVTM, ANQGSEA. Here the CDR3 DNA reads TGCAGCGTTGCAGGGGGGACTAACTATGGCTACACCTTC. Translating gives CSVAGGTNYGYTF.

Notes on this clone: In the same sample, other DNA sequences code for this CDR3. This rearrangement joins TRBV19 to TRBJ2-1; D ambiguous. Germline V gene sequence: CDR1 LNHDA, CDR2 SQIVND (reference sequence). Between the trimmed V and J ends, which lost 5 bases and 1 base, there was a span of 9 bases. The CDR3 extends over 14 amino acids. CDR3 amino acids: CASSGGPSYNEQFF. The CDR3 coding sequence is TGTGCCAGTAGTGGCGGACCTTCCTACAATGAGCAGTTCTTC.

In this sample, this clone turned up a few times. CDR3 amino acids: CSGVGNTIYF. The DNA for the CDR3 is TGCAGCGGGGTAGGAAACACCATATATTTT. This chain connects TRBV29-1 to TRBJ1-3; D call uncertain. The germline V gene has CDR1 SQVTM and CDR2 ANQGSEA. Trimming left V 7 bases short and J 4 bases short, with 5 bases between. This CDR3 has 10 residues.

This chain joins TRBV5-1 and TRBJ2-7; D is unresolved. The CDR3 sequence is 11 residues long. The germline V and J ends were trimmed by 3 bases and 3 bases, with 4 bases remaining between them. Germline CDR1 is SGHRS and CDR2 is YFSETQ. CDR3 region: CASSSYYEQYF. Written as DNA, the CDR3 is TGCGCCAGCAGCTCCTACTACGAGCAGTACTTC.